The 14 T cell receptor beta chains presented below share a single source sample, sequenced in a study of T cells after yellow fever vaccination. TCRdb re-called the 5' RACE reads with MiXCR, one entry per CDR3 protein. This sample has some 670,000 distinct CDR3 sequences, with 10% to 15% found just once. Here the sequenced sample was PBMCs, taken on the day of the yellow fever booster vaccination. The receptors were gathered from a man aged 25-45 years who received the YFV17D yellow fever vaccine.

This clonotype showed up just a few times. The V and J genes are TRBV15 and TRBJ2-3, with D hard to call. The CDR3 loop spans 12 amino acids. Germline CDR1 reads LNHNV; CDR2 reads YYDKDF (reference sequence). Trimming left V 2 bases short and J 4 bases short, with 4 bases between. CDR3 sequence reads: CATSRSPDTQYF. As DNA, the CDR3 is TGTGCCACCAGCAGATCACCAGATACGCAGTATTTT.

The V gene is TRBV5-4, the J gene TRBJ2-2; 8 bases align to TRBD1. Germline CDR1 is SGHNT and CDR2 is YYREEE (reference sequence). Losses at the gene ends were 4 bases for V and 0 bases for J; bases not matched to a gene: 2. There are 15 residues in the CDR3. CDR3 bases: TGTGCCAGCAGCGGGACAGGAGCGAACACCGGGGAGCTGTTTTTT. Amino acid sequence: CASSGTGANTGELFF.

This clonotype came up a few times. The rearrangement links TRBV6-2 or TRBV6-3 to TRBJ2-3; D gene uncertain. The CDR3 sequence is 15 residues long. Trimming cost V 6 bases and J 0 bases, with 13 bases left between them. CDR1 MNHEY and CDR2 SVGEGT come from the germline V gene. CDR3 DNA sequence: TGTGCCAGCAGACCTACGTCCTATAGCACAGATACGCAGTATTTT. Translation: CASRPTSYSTDTQYF.

The CDR3 sequence is CSGTSADEQYF. The DNA for the CDR3 is TGCAGCGGCACGTCGGCGGACGAGCAGTACTTC. The chain carries TRBV29-1 and TRBJ2-7; unclear D gene. V lost 7 bases to trimming and J lost 5 bases, with 12 bases between them. The CDR3 has 11 residues. Germline values: CDR1 SQVTM, CDR2 ANQGSEA.

J is TRBJ1-6 and V is TRBV20-1, with D tentatively TRBD1 (5 bases). Trimming stripped 3 bases from V and 16 bases from J, with 16 bases between. The V gene's germline CDR1 is DFQATT and CDR2 SNEGSKA (reference sequence). This CDR3 region has 12 residues. DNA for the CDR3: TGCAGTGCTAGCGGCGACCGGGGGGGGCTCCACTTT. This codes for CSASGDRGGLHF.

This clonotype was recorded a few times. This rearrangement joins TRBV3-1 to TRBJ2-1, with 12 bases lining up with TRBD2. V lost 4 bases, J lost 5 bases, and 3 bases stayed unmatched. The CDR3 has 15 residues. CDR1 and CDR2 from the germline V gene are LGHDT and YNNKEL (reference sequence). This chain's CDR3 is CASSRGLAGHNEQFF. The CDR3 nucleotides are TGTGCCAGCAGCCGGGGACTAGCGGGCCACAATGAGCAGTTCTTC.

This clonotype was counted ten times or more. At one of its ends the junction is not consistent with the germline gene, which may arise from a read error. The V call is TRBV20-1, the J call TRBJ2-5; D perhaps matches TRBD2 (7 bases). The CDR3 has 13 amino acids. Germline V lookup: CDR1 DFQATT, CDR2 SNEGSKA (reference sequence). CDR3 bases: TGCGGTGCGGGGGCCCTAGGCCAAGAGACCCAGTACTTC. It yields the protein CGAGALGQETQYF.

This clonotype was detected ten times or more. This chain links TRBV5-1 with TRBJ1-2, with 10 bases identical to TRBD1. The J segment lost 8 bases and the V segment lost 4 bases, leaving 5 bases of the junction unmatched. CDR3 length: 13 residues. CDR1 SGHRS and CDR2 YFSETQ come from the germline V gene. CDR3 in amino acids: CASSRDRGEGYTF. The CDR3 DNA reads TGCGCCAGCAGCCGGGACAGGGGAGAGGGCTACACCTTC.

This clonotype appeared a few times. The chain couples TRBV12-3 or TRBV12-4 to TRBJ2-2, with 10 bases aligning to TRBD1. The CDR3 sequence is 16 residues long. After removal of 2 bases from V and 5 bases from J, the junction contained 5 bases not matched to a gene. This CDR3 reads CASSLRTGGKTGELFF. The CDR3 DNA follows: TGTGCCAGCAGTTTAAGGACAGGGGGAAAAACCGGGGAGCTGTTTTTT.

CDR3 residues: CSAKGTGNQETQYF. In DNA, the CDR3 is TGCAGTGCAAAGGGGACAGGGAACCAAGAGACCCAGTACTTC. This chain uses TRBV20-1 with TRBJ2-5; 9 bases are a match to TRBD1. The CDR3 runs 14 residues. The J segment lost 0 bases and the V segment lost 6 bases, leaving 5 bases of the junction unmatched. The V gene's germline CDR1 is DFQATT and CDR2 SNEGSKA (reference sequence).

V and J are TRBV30 and TRBJ1-2; no clear D. CDR1 and CDR2 (germline): GTSNPN, SVGIG (reference sequence). The CDR3 is 11 residues long. Trimming took off 4 bases at V and 4 bases at J, with 7 bases between the two ends. The CDR3 is CAWTITYGYTF. CDR3 in DNA: TGTGCCTGGACCATTACCTATGGCTACACCTTC.

V and J are TRBV7-3 and TRBJ2-4; D possibly corresponds to TRBD1 (7 bases). V was cut by 8 bases and J by 7 bases, with 18 bases left in between. The CDR3 is made up of 14 amino acids. Germline V gives CDR1 SGHTA, CDR2 FQGTGA. CDR3: CASGRGGTENIQYF. The CDR3 region has the DNA TGTGCCAGCGGCCGAGGCGGGACAGAGAACATTCAGTACTTC.

The chain couples TRBV29-1 to TRBJ2-7, with 7 bases that match TRBD2. In germline, CDR1 is SQVTM, CDR2 ANQGSEA. CDR3 length: 13 amino acids. V lost 5 bases to trimming and J lost 3 bases; unmatched junction nucleotides: 7. CDR3 DNA: TGCAGCGTTAAGACTAGCAGATACTACGAGCAGTACTTC. Protein product: CSVKTSRYYEQYF.

The chain joins TRBV7-2 to TRBJ2-3, with 7 nucleotides matching TRBD2. Germline CDR1 is SGHTA and CDR2 is FQGNSA. The CDR3 totals 15 residues. Trimming cost V 6 bases and J 1 base; bases outside gene matches: 7. CDR3 region: CASSSKAGRTDTQYF. The CDR3 DNA follows: TGTGCCAGCAGTTCAAAAGCGGGGCGCACAGATACGCAGTATTTT.